These T cell receptor beta chains were read from a single sample in a study of blood T cells in healthy people across ages. TCRdb passed the 5' RACE reads through MiXCR, listing each CDR3 protein once. The table records almost 1 million distinct CDR3 sequences, just over 50% of them present only once. Specimen: blood. These receptors came from a woman aged 60 to 75 in good health. Each CDR3 is given with its conserved first and last residue. Each record gives: V gene, D gene, CDR3 protein. A D gene is named only where the DNA matches it firmly.

TRBV7-8,-,CASSRPFALTSYEQYF
TRBV24-1,TRBD2,CATSDSGTTADTQYF
TRBV10-3,TRBD2,CAISPTSGRARNTQYF
TRBV7-9,-,CAILPDTQYF
TRBV29-1,TRBD1,CSVQTGVGYGYTF
TRBV12-3/TRBV12-4,-,CASSPDASGAFF
TRBV29-1,TRBD2,CSVGGRGNEQFF
TRBV5-1,-,CASSPGPGTNEQYF
TRBV29-1,TRBD1,CSAKLRPRDSYSYGYTF
TRBV12-3/TRBV12-4,-,CASSDVTDTQYF
TRBV20-1,-,CSASPWDLGGYTF
TRBV9,TRBD1,CASSGRQGTVAETQYF
TRBV3-1,TRBD2,CASSLQAGAYEQYF
TRBV6-2/TRBV6-3,-,CASSKLAQLGETQYF
TRBV29-1,TRBD2,CSVGAASGVRDTQYF
TRBV19,-,CASSKGFTYEQYF
TRBV12-3/TRBV12-4,-,CASSPMREQFF
TRBV5-1,-,CASSLVRAHGNKHEQYF
TRBV7-2,TRBD1,CASSDGQEGTGYTF